This TCR beta chain originates from a study of T cell changes during pregnancy in multiple sclerosis. The ends were cut back, 3 bases at V and 3 bases at J, with 6 bases in the middle. The germline gives CDR1 SGHTA, CDR2 FQGTGA. The CDR3 covers 13 residues. The repertoire was sequenced with immunoSEQ multiplex PCR; TCRdb's copy has only in-frame clones and lacks some. The sample consists of about 44,000 clones, around 90% of them appearing once. V is TRBV7-3 and J is TRBJ1-5, with D unclear. The material sequenced was CD4+ T cells from peripheral blood mononuclear cells, taken in the third trimester of pregnancy. The source is a female donor with multiple sclerosis, enrolled in a pregnancy study. CDR3: CASSLEANQPQHF. CDR3 DNA: TGTGCCAGCAGCTTGGAGGCCAATCAGCCCCAGCATTTT.